This TCR beta chain derives from a study of blood T cell repertoires in COVID-19. The V segment lost 4 bases and the J segment 9 bases; nucleotides outside the gene matches: 4. The CDR3 runs to 12 residues. Germline CDR1 and CDR2: SGHRS and YFSETQ. Only in-frame clones appear in the TCRdb table, and some are missing; sequencing was by immunoSEQ multiplex PCR. The repertoire holds about 160,000 clones, with around 83% as singletons. This chain joins TRBV5-1 and TRBJ2-1, with TRBD1 identical over 7 bases. The sample comprised peripheral blood. The sequence was obtained from a man in his forties with acute or convalescent COVID-19. The CDR3 here is CASSLGGGEQFF. The CDR3 nucleotides are TGCGCCAGCAGCCTAGGGGGCGGTGAGCAGTTCTTC.